This TCR beta chain originates from a study of cytomegalovirus exposure and HLA in healthy donors. The table lists this clone with a count of one. The PCR contained 60 Vbeta and 13 Jbeta primers. Using immunoSEQ multiplex PCR, the repertoire was profiled, and TCRdb retains in-frame clones only, with some absent. This sample yields about 140,000 clones, of which around 80% are seen a single time; 2% to 2.5% belongs to the top ten. Trimming took 0 bases from V and 1 from J; bases not matched to a gene: 5. Germline assignment: CDR1 MNHNS and CDR2 SASEGT. The CDR3 has 16 amino acids. The V call is TRBV6-1, the J call TRBJ1-1; TRBD1 matches at 7 bases. Sequenced: PBMCs. The receptor was derived from a man younger than 40 in good health and CMV-seronegative. CDR3 coding DNA: TGTGCCAGCAGTGAAGCGGTGGGACAGACGAACACTGAAGCTTTCTTT. Translation gives CASSEAVGQTNTEAFF.